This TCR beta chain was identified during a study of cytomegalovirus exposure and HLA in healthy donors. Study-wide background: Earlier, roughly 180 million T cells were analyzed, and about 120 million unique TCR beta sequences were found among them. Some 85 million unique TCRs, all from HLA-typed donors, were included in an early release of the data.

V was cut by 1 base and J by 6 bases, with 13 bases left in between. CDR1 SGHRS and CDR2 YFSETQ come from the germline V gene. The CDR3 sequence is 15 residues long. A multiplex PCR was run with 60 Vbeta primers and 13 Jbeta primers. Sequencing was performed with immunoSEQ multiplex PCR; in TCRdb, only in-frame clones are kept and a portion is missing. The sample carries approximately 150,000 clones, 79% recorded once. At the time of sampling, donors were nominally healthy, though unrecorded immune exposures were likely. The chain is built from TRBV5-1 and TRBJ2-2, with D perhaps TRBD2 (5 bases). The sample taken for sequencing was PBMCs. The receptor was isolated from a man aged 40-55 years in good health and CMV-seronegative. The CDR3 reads CASSLSAGQAGELFF. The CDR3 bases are TGCGCCAGCAGCTTGTCTGCGGGCCAGGCCGGGGAGCTGTTTTTT.